The T cell receptor beta chain under discussion was sequenced for a study of breast tumors, draining lymph nodes, adjacent tissues. Findings and limits, study-wide: Tumor TCR diversity was below lymph nodes but above nontumor tissue. Data only fit, rather than demonstrated, lymph node origin of most tumor T cells. Findings are consistent with lymph node origin and intratumoral expansion of most tumor T cells. Luminal-like breast cancer showed significantly higher tumor–nontumor repertoire similarity than basal-like.

This CDR3 is 14 amino acids long. V shed 0 bases and J shed 6 bases, with 13 bases lying between them. Germline CDR1 DFQATT, CDR2 SNEGSKA (reference sequence). As concerns this clonotype: Its antigen is as yet unknown.

Via MiXCR, TCRdb re-called the multiplex PCR reads, giving one row per CDR3 protein. The sample includes around 12,000 distinct CDR3 sequences, around three fifths seen only once; the top ten take approximately 49%. The sample comprised tumor-adjacent breast tissue. This rearrangement joins TRBV20-1 to TRBJ2-3; D gene unclear. The sequence came from a female donor with breast cancer. Some clones in this sample may be carry-over from other donors' samples. The CDR3 loop is CSARDLLLVDTQYF. The CDR3 bases are TGCAGTGCTAGAGATCTCCTGTTAGTGGATACGCAGTATTTT.